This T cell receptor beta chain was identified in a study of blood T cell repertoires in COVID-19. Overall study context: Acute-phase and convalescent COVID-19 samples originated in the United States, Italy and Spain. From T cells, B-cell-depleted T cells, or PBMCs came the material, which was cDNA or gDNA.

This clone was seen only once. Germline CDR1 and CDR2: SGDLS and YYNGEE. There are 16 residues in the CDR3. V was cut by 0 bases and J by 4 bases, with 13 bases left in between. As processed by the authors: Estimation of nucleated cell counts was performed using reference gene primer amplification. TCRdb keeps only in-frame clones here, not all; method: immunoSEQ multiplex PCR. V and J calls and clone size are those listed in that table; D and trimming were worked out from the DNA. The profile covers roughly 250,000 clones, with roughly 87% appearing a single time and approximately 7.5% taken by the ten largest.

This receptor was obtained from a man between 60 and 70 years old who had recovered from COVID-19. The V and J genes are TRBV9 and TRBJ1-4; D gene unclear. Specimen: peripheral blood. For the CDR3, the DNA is TGTGCCAGCAGCGTAGCTACTGGAGGAGTTAATGAAAAACTGTTTTTT. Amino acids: CASSVATGGVNEKLFF. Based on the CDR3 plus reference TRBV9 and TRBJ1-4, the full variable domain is DSGVTQTPKHLITATGQRVTLRCSPRSGDLSVYWYQQSLDQGLQFLIQYYNGEERAKGNILERFSAQQFPDLHSELNLSSLELGDSALYFCASSVATGGVNEKLFFGSGTQLSVL.